These 15 T cell receptor beta chains were sequenced from one sample in a study of OX40 agonist ivuxolimab in advanced cancers. Assay used: immunoSEQ multiplex PCR; TCRdb lists only in-frame clones, some missing. The sample has 70,000 to 85,000 clones, around four fifths seen once. The sequences come from CD4+ or CD8+ T cells sorted from blood, collected in a trial of the OX40 agonist ivuxolimab. Every receptor here comes from an adult with an advanced solid tumor such as melanoma, head and neck, liver or kidney cancer.

The chain links TRBV5-6 to TRBJ1-1, with D perhaps TRBD1 (5 bases). The CDR3 runs 13 residues. V was shortened by 3 bases and J by 11 bases, with 17 bases between the two germline ends. Per germline, CDR1 SGHDT and CDR2 YYEEEE. The CDR3 spells CASSWGFARGAFF. In nucleotides, the CDR3 is TGTGCCAGCAGCTGGGGGTTTGCCAGAGGGGCTTTCTTT.

This chain connects TRBV28 to TRBJ1-5; D is unresolved. V dropped 6 bases and J dropped 0 bases, with 12 bases sitting between them. The germline V gene has CDR1 MDHEN and CDR2 SYDVKM. CDR3 length: 15 residues. The CDR3 nucleotides read TGTGCCAGCAGCTCGATAGGGCGTAGCAATCAGCCCCAGCATTTT. This sequence encodes CASSSIGRSNQPQHF.

This chain uses TRBV19 with TRBJ1-1; D is unclear. The CDR3 runs to 14 residues. CDR1 LNHDA and CDR2 SQIVND come from the germline V gene (reference sequence). Trimming removed 6 bases from V and 7 bases from J, with 18 bases in between. The CDR3 spells CASSIPVGPVEAFF. CDR3 bases: TGTGCCAGTAGCATCCCGGTGGGCCCGGTTGAAGCTTTCTTT.

The CDR3 bases are TGCGCCAGCAGCCAAAGGACCATTACAGGGATTGAAGCTTTCTTT. Protein sequence: CASSQRTITGIEAFF. The chain employs TRBV4-3 and TRBJ1-1; possible D gene TRBD1, 6 bases. The CDR3 has 15 amino acids. Germline CDR1 reads LGHNA; CDR2 reads YSLEER. V was clipped by 2 bases and J by 7 bases, with 17 bases between them.

The V call is TRBV27, the J call TRBJ2-7, with a tentative D call TRBD2 (5 bases). V lost 4 bases, J lost 6 bases, and 13 bases lay in between. Germline CDR1 reads MNHEY; CDR2 reads SMNVEV (reference sequence). The CDR3 length is 13 residues. CDR3 sequence: CASSSSLRVEQYF. The CDR3 DNA is TGTGCCAGCAGTTCCTCTCTGCGGGTCGAGCAGTACTTC.

The rearrangement links TRBV5-4 to TRBJ1-6; D is undetermined. Germline-derived CDR1 and CDR2 are SGHNT and YYREEE (reference sequence). The CDR3 is 14 amino acids. V lost 2 bases and J 6 bases, leaving 9 bases between the germline ends. CDR3: CASSFDGFNSPLHF. In DNA, the CDR3 is TGTGCCAGCAGCTTCGACGGCTTTAATTCACCCCTCCACTTT.

The chain couples TRBV2 to TRBJ2-3; possibly TRBD1 for D (5 bases). CDR1 is SNHLY, CDR2 FYNNEI, per germline. This CDR3 comprises 12 residues. The V end was cut by 6 bases, the J end by 3 bases, with 7 bases between. CDR3 protein: CASSQGTDTQYF. For the CDR3, the DNA is TGTGCCAGCAGCCAGGGTACAGATACGCAGTATTTT.

V and J are TRBV11-2 and TRBJ2-2; TRBD2 aligns across 11 bases. The CDR3 is 16 amino acids. Germline V gives CDR1 SGHAT, CDR2 FQNNGV. With 4 bases clipped from V and 0 bases from J, the junction kept 1 base outside the gene matches. Written as DNA, the CDR3 is TGTGCCAGCAGCTCGGGACTAGCGGCGAACACCGGGGAGCTGTTTTTT. Encoded protein: CASSSGLAANTGELFF.

The chain carries TRBV5-6 and TRBJ2-7; unclear D gene. Germline CDR1 and CDR2: SGHDT and YYEEEE. The length of the CDR3 is 13 residues. V lost 0 bases and J 2 bases, leaving 6 bases between the germline ends. The CDR3: CASSLAPTYEQYF. CDR3 sequence (DNA): TGTGCCAGCAGCTTGGCCCCCACCTACGAGCAGTACTTC.

The rearrangement joins TRBV10-3 to TRBJ1-1; D is unclear. The germline gives CDR1 ENHRY, CDR2 SYGVKD. The germline V and J ends were trimmed by 3 bases and 2 bases, with 7 bases remaining between them. The CDR3 runs 13 residues. The DNA of the CDR3 is TGTGCCATCAGTGACCTTCTTAACACTGAAGCTTTCTTT. Translating it yields CAISDLLNTEAFF.

This clone is a singleton in its sample. The V gene is TRBV6-6, the J gene TRBJ2-2; 7 bases align to TRBD1. The CDR3 totals 15 residues. Germline trimming cut 7 bases from V and 7 bases from J; bases unmatched to any gene: 12. Per the germline V gene, CDR1 is MNHNY and CDR2 is SVGAGI (reference sequence). The CDR3 here is CASTARTGLIGELFF. The CDR3 nucleotides are TGTGCCAGCACCGCGCGGACAGGCTTGATCGGGGAGCTGTTTTTT.

This chain joins TRBV12-5 and TRBJ1-1; TRBD1 matches 7 bases. The junction had 15 bases not matched to a gene; V was cut back by 6 bases and J by 2 bases. Germline V gives CDR1 LGHNT, CDR2 FRNRAP. The CDR3 is made up of 17 amino acids. CDR3 DNA: TGTGCTAGTGGGGTTGTAAGCGAGGGGGCCATTAACACTGAAGCTTTCTTT. Amino acid sequence: CASGVVSEGAINTEAFF.

By share of the sample, this clone is medium-sized. This chain joins TRBV9 and TRBJ2-5; D is tentatively TRBD1 or TRBD2 (5 bases each). The CDR3 has 15 amino acids. Germline CDR1 SGDLS, CDR2 YYNGEE. V shed 4 bases and J shed 0 bases, with 13 bases lying between them. The CDR3: CASSSRDAYQETQYF. The CDR3 nucleotides read TGTGCCAGCAGCTCCCGGGACGCCTACCAAGAGACCCAGTACTTC.

This rearrangement joins TRBV4-1 to TRBJ1-3; D gene uncertain. The length of the CDR3 is 13 residues. Germline CDR1 MGHRA, CDR2 YSYEKL. V gave up 4 bases and J gave up 8 bases, with 12 bases separating them. In DNA form, the CDR3 reads TGCGCCAGCAGCCTCACCTCCCAGGACACCATATATTTT. Protein: CASSLTSQDTIYF.

V and J are TRBV27 and TRBJ2-7; 7 nucleotides align to TRBD2. The J call could be wrong; TRBJ2-5 is a better fit for the DNA end. Germline V lookup: CDR1 MNHEY, CDR2 SMNVEV (reference sequence). The CDR3 has 13 residues. CDR3 DNA sequence: TGTGCCAGCAGTTTTGGCGGGGGTGAGACCCAGTACTTC. Amino acid sequence: CASSFGGGETQYF.